Here is one T cell receptor (beta chain) with its context. The antigen is undetermined. This entry comes from a study of OX40 agonist ivuxolimab in advanced cancers. Study-wide context: It was ivuxolimab, an agonistic anti-OX40 (CD134) antibody, that patients were treated with.

Findings and limits, study-wide: Low clonal expansion, among the lowest seen, marked partial responders at 0.1-3.0 mg/kg. It was also the case that some nonresponders had low normalized T-cell clonal expansion.

This CDR3 is 14 amino acids long. The germline V gene has CDR1 MNHEY and CDR2 SVGAGI. V was pared by 0 bases and J by 1 base, with 7 bases between. Sequencing used immunoSEQ multiplex PCR; TCRdb keeps in-frame clones, though not all of them. Of 60,000 or so clones in the sample, approximately 88% were seen once. This rearrangement joins TRBV6-5 to TRBJ2-7; weak D call: TRBD2 (6 bases). The source of this sequence is an adult with an advanced solid tumor such as melanoma, head and neck, liver or kidney cancer. The material was CD4+ or CD8+ T cells sorted from blood, obtained in a trial of the OX40 agonist ivuxolimab. The CDR3 nucleotides read TGTGCCAGCAGTTACTCGGGGGGTTCCTACGAGCAGTACTTC. This encodes CASSYSGGSYEQYF.